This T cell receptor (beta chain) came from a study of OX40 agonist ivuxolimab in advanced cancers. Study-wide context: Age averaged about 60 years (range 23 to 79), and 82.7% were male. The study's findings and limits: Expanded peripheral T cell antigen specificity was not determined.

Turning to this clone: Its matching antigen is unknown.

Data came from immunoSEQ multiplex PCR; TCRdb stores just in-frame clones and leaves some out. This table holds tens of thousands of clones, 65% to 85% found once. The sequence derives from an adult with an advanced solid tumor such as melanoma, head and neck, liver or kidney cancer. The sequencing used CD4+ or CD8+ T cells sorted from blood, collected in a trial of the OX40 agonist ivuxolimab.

The CDR3 DNA is TGCGCCAGCAGCTTGGCCGGACCCTCTAGGGAGACCCAGTACTTC. Amino acids: CASSLAGPSRETQYF. The chain recombines TRBV5-1 with TRBJ2-5; no clear D. Trimming took 0 bases from V and 5 from J, leaving 14 bases between them. The germline V gene has CDR1 SGHRS and CDR2 YFSETQ. CDR3 size: 15 residues.